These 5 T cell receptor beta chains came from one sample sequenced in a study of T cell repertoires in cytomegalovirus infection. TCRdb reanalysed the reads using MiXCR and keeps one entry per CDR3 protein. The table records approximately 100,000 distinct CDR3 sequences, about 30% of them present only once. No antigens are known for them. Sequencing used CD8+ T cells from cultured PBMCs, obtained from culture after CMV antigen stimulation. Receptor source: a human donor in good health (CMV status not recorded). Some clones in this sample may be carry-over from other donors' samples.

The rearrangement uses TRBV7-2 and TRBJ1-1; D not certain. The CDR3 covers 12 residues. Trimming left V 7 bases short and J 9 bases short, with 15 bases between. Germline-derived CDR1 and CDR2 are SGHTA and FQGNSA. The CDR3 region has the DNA TGTGCCAGCACGGGAGGACTCCCTAAAGCTTTCTTT. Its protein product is CASTGGLPKAFF.

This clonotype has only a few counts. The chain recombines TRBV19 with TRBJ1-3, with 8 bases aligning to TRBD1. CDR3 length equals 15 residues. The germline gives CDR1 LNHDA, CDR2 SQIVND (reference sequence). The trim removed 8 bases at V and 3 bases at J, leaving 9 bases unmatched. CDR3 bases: TGTGCCAGTGCCCCGGACAGGGACTTTGGAAACACCATATATTTT. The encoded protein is CASAPDRDFGNTIYF.

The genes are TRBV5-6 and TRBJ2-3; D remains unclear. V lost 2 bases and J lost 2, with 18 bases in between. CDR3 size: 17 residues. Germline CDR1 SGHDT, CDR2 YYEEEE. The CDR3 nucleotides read TGTGCCAGCAGCTTAACTCTGTATGGGGTTACCACAGATACGCAGTATTTT. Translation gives CASSLTLYGVTTDTQYF.

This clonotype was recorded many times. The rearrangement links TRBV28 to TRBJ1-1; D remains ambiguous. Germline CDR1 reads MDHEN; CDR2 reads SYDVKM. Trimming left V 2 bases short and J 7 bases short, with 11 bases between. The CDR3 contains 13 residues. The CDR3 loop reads CASSLQGRDEAFF. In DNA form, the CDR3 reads TGTGCCAGCAGTTTACAAGGAAGGGATGAAGCTTTCTTT.

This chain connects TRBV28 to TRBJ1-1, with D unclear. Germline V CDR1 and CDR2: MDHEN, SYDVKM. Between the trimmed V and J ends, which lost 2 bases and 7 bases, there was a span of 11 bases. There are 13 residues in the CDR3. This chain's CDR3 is CASSLGAGVEAFF. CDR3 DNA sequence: TGTGCCAGCAGTTTAGGAGCCGGTGTTGAAGCTTTCTTT.